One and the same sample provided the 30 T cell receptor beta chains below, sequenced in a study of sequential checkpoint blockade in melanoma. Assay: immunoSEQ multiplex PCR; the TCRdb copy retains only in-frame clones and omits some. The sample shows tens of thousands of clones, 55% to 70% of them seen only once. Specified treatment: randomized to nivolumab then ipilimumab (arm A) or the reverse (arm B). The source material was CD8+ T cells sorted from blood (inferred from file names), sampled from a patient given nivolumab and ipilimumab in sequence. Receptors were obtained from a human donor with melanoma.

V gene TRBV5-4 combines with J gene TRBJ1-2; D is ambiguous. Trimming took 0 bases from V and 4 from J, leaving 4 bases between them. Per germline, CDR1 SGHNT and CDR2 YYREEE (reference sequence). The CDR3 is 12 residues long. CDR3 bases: TGTGCCAGCAGCTTGGACAGCTATGGCTACACCTTC. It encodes CASSLDSYGYTF.

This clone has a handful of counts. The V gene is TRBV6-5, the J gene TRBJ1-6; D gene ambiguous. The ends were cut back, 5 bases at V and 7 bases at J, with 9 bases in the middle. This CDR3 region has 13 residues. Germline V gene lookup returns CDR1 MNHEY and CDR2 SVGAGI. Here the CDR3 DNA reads TGTGCCAGCAGTGAGGGCGAGAATTCACCCCTCCACTTT. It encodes CASSEGENSPLHF.

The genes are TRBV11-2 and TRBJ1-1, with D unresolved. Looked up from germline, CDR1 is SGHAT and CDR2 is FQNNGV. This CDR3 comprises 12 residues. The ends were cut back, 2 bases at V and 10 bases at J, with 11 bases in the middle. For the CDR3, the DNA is TGTGCCAGCAGCTTAATCGAACCGGGAGCTTTCTTT. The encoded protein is CASSLIEPGAFF. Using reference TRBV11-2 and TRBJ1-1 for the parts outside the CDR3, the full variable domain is EAGVAQSPRYKIIEKRQSVAFWCNPISGHATLYWYQQILGQGPKLLIQFQNNGVVDDSQLPKDRFSAERLKGVDSTLKIQPAKLEDSAVYLCASSLIEPGAFFGQGTRLTVV.

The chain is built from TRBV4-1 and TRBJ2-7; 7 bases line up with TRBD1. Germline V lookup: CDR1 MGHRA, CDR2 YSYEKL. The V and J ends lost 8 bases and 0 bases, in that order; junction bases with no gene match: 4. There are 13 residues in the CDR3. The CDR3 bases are TGCGCCAGCTCAGGGGGATTCTCCTACGAGCAGTACTTC. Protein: CASSGGFSYEQYF.

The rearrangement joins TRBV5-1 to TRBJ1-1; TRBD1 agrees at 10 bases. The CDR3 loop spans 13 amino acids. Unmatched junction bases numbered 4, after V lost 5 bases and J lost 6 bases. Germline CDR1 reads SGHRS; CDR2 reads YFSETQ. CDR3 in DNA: TGCGCCAGCAGAGGACAGGGGGAACCTGAAGCTTTCTTT. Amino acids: CASRGQGEPEAFF.

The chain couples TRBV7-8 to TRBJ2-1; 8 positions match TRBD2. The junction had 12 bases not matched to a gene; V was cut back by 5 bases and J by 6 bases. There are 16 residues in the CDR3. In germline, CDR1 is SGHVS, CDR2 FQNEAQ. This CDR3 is CASSPPGAGGPNEQFF. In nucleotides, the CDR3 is TGTGCCAGCAGCCCTCCGGGGGCGGGGGGCCCCAATGAGCAGTTCTTC.

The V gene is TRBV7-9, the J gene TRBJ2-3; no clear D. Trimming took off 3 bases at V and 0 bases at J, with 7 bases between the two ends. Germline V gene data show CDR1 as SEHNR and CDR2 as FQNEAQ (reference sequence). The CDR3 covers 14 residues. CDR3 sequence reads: CASSLAASTDTQYF. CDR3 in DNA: TGTGCCAGCAGCTTGGCTGCTAGCACAGATACGCAGTATTTT. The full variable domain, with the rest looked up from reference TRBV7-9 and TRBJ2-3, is DTGVSQNPRHKITKRGQNVTFRCDPISEHNRLYWYRQTLGQGPEFLTYFQNEAQLEKSRLLSDRFSAERPKGSFSTLEIQRTEQGDSAMYLCASSLAASTDTQYFGPGTRLTVL.

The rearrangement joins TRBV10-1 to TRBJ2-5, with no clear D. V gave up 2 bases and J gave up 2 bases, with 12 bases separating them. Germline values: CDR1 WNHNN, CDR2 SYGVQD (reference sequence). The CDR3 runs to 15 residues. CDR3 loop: CASSEGVGDQETQYF. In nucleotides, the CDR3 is TGCGCCAGCAGTGAGGGAGTAGGTGATCAAGAGACCCAGTACTTC.

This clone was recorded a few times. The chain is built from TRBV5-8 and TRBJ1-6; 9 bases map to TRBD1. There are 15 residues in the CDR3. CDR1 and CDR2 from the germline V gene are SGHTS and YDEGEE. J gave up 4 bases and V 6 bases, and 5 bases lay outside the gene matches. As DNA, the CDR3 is TGTGCCAGCAACCTACAGGGGGCTTATAATTCACCCCTCCACTTT. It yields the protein CASNLQGAYNSPLHF. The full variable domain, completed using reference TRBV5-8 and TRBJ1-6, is EAGVTQSPTHLIKTRGQQATLRCSPISGHTSVYWYQQALGLGLQFLLWYDEGEERNRGNFPPRFSGRQFPNYSSELNVNALELEDSALYLCASNLQGAYNSPLHFGNGTRLTVT.

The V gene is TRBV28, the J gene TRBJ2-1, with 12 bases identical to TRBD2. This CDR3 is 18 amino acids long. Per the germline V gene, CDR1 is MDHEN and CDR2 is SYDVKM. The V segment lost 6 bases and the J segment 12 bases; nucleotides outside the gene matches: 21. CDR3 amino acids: CASRELAASGGAAVRQFF. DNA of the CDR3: TGTGCCAGCAGAGAGTTGGCCGCTAGCGGGGGGGCCGCGGTGAGGCAGTTCTTC.

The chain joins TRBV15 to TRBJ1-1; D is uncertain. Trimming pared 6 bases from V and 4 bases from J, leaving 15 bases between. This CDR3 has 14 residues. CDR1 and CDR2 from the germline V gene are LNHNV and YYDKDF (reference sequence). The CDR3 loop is CATSNERRVTEAFF. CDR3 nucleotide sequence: TGTGCCACCAGTAACGAGCGACGGGTCACTGAAGCTTTCTTT.

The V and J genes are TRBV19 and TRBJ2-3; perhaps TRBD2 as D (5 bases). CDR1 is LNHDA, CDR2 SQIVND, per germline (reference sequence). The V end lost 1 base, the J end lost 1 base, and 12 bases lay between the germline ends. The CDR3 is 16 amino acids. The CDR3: CASSIVASSRTDTQYF. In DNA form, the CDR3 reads TGTGCCAGTAGTATAGTCGCTAGCTCGCGCACAGATACGCAGTATTTT.

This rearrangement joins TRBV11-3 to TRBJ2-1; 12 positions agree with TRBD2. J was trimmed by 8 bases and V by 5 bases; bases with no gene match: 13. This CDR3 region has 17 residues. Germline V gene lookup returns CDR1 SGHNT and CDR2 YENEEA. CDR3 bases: TGTGCCAGCAGCCCAAGGACTAGCGGGGACTTGGTGGATGAGCAGTTCTTC. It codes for CASSPRTSGDLVDEQFF.

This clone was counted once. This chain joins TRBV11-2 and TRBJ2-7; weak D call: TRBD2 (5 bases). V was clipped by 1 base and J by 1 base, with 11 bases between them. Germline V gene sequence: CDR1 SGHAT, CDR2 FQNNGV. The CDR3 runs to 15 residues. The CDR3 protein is CASSLGTGYSYEQYF. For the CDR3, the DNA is TGTGCCAGCAGCTTAGGAACGGGGTATTCCTACGAGCAGTACTTC.

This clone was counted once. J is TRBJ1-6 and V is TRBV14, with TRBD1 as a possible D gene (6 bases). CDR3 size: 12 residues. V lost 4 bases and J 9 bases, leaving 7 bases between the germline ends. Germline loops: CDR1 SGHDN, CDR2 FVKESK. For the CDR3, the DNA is TGTGCCAGCAGCCCCAGGGGTTCACCCCTCCACTTT. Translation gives CASSPRGSPLHF.

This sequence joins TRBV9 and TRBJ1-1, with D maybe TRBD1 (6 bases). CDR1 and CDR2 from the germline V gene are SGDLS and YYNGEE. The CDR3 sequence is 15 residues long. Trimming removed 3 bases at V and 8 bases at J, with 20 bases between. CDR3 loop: CASSGGGGHSSEAFF. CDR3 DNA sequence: TGTGCCAGCAGCGGCGGTGGGGGACACTCATCAGAAGCTTTCTTT.

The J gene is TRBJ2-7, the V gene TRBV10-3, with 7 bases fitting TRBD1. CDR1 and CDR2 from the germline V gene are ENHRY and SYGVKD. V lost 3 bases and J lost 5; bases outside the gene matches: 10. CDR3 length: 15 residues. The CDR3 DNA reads TGTGCCATCAGTGACCCGACAGGGTACGGCGACGAGCAGTACTTC. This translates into CAISDPTGYGDEQYF.

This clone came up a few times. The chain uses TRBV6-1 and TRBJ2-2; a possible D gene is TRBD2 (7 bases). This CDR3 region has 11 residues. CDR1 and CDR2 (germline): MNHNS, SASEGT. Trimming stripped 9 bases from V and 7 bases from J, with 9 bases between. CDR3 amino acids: CARGGGGELFF. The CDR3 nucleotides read TGTGCCAGGGGAGGGGGCGGGGAGCTGTTTTTT.

The CDR3 loop reads CASTLDRGNQPQHF. The CDR3 region has the DNA TGTGCCAGCACCCTGGACAGGGGGAATCAGCCCCAGCATTTT. The chain carries TRBV28 and TRBJ1-5; 10 nucleotides align to TRBD1. Per the germline V gene, CDR1 is MDHEN and CDR2 is SYDVKM. This CDR3 contains 14 residues. With 7 bases clipped from V and 4 bases from J, the junction kept 4 bases outside the gene matches.

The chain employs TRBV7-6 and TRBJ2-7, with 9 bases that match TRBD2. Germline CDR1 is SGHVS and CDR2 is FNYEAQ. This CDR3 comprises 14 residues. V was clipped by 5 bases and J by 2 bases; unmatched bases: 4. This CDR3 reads CASSHAGGTYEQYF. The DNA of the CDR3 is TGTGCCAGCAGCCACGCGGGGGGGACCTACGAGCAGTACTTC.

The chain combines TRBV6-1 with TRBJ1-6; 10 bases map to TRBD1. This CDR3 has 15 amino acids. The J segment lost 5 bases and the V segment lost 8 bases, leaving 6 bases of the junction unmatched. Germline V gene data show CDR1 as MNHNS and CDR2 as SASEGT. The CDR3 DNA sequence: TGTGCCAGCGGGGGGACAGGGGTTGATAATTCACCCCTCCACTTT. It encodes CASGGTGVDNSPLHF.

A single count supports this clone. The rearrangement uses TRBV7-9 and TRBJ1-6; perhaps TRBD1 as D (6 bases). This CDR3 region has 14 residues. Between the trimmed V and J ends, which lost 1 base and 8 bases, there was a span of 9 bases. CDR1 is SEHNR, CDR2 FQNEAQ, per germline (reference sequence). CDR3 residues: CASSLVQGDSPLHF. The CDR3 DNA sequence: TGTGCCAGCAGCTTAGTACAGGGCGATTCACCCCTCCACTTT. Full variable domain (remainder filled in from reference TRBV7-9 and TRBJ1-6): DTGVSQNPRHKITKRGQNVTFRCDPISEHNRLYWYRQTLGQGPEFLTYFQNEAQLEKSRLLSDRFSAERPKGSFSTLEIQRTEQGDSAMYLCASSLVQGDSPLHFGNGTRLTVT.

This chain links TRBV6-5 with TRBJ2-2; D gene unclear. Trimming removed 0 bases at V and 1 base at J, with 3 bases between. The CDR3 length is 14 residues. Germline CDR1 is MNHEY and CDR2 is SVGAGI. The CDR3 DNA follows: TGTGCCAGCAGTTACTCACTGAACACCGGGGAGCTGTTTTTT. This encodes CASSYSLNTGELFF.

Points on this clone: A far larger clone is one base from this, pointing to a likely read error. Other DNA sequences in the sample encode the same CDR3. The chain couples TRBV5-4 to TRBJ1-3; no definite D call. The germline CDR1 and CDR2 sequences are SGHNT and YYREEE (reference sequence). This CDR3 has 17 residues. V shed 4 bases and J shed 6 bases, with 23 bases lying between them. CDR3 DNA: TGTGCCAGCAGCCAAGATTCTCTTGGGCAGCTACCAAACACCATATATTTT. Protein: CASSQDSLGQLPNTIYF.

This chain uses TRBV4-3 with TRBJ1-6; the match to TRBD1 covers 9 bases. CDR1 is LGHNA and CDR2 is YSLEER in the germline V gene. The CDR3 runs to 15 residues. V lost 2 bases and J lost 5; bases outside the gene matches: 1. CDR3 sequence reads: CASSQRTGDNSPLHF. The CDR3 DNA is TGCGCCAGCAGCCAACGGACAGGGGATAATTCACCCCTCCACTTT.

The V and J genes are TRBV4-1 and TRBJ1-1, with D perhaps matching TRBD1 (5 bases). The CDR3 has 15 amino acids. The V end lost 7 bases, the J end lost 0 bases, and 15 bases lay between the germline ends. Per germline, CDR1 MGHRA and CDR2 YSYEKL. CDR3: CASKTNGHMNTEAFF. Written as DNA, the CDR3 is TGCGCCAGCAAAACTAACGGACACATGAACACTGAAGCTTTCTTT.

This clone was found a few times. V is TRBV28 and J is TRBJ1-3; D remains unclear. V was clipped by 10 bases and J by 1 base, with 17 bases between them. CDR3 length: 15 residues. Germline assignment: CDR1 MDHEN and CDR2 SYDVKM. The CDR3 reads CATNSYKVSGNTIYF. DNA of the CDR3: TGTGCCACCAACAGTTACAAGGTTTCTGGAAACACCATATATTTT.

The CDR3 nucleotides read TGTGCCAGCAACCCGGTCGGGGGGGACATTCAGTACTTC. It is translated as CASNPVGGDIQYF. The chain couples TRBV9 to TRBJ2-4, with 8 bases aligning to TRBD2. The junction had 7 bases not matched to a gene; V was cut back by 6 bases and J by 8 bases. CDR3 size: 13 residues. Germline CDR1 and CDR2: SGDLS and YYNGEE.

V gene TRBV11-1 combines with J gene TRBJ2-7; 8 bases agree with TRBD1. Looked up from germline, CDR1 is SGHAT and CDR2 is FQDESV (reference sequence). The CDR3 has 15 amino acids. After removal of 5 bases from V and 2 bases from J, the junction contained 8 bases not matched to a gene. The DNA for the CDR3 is TGTGCCAGCAGCCTCCGGGACAGGTCGACCTACGAGCAGTACTTC. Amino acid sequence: CASSLRDRSTYEQYF.

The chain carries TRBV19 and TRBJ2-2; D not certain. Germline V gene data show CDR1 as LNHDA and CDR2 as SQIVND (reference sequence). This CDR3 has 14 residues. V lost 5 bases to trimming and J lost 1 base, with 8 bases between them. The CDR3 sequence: CASSWSENTGELFF. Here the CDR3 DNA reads TGTGCCAGTAGTTGGTCAGAGAACACCGGGGAGCTGTTTTTT.